The T cell receptor (beta chain) described here comes from a study of early T cells in non-severe SARS-CoV-2 infection. Germline CDR1 SGHVS, CDR2 FNYEAQ. Trimming stripped 2 bases from V and 4 bases from J, with 8 bases between. The CDR3 has 13 residues. This clonotype has ten or more counts. TCRdb passed the 5' RACE reads through MiXCR, listing each CDR3 protein once. The table lists 20,000 to 25,000 distinct CDR3 sequences, around 4% of them singletons. The sequenced sample consisted of whole blood. The sequence was collected from an adult who was a healthcare worker with PCR-confirmed SARS-CoV-2 infection or an uninfected control (not recorded which). The chain has TRBV7-6 and TRBJ1-1; the D is unclear. CDR3 loop: CASSLKRGTEAFF. The CDR3 DNA reads TGTGCCAGCAGCTTAAAGCGGGGCACTGAAGCTTTCTTT.